These 19 T cell receptor beta chains were sequenced from one sample in a study of T cells in Graves' hyperthyroidism and ophthalmopathy. RNA transcripts provided the source from which TCR beta CDR3 regions were amplified. Carried out on the TCR CDR3, a first-round RT-PCR used the HTBI primer set. TCRdb redid the calling of the multiplex PCR reads with MiXCR, one entry per CDR3 protein. The sample has 300,000 to 350,000 distinct CDR3 sequences, around 14% seen once; the top ten hold about 26%. Specimen: blood. Every receptor here comes from a woman in her 30s with Graves' hyperthyroidism.

V gene TRBV11-2 combines with J gene TRBJ2-7; D might be TRBD1 (6 bases). With 3 bases removed from V and 3 bases from J, the gap between germline ends came to 12 bases. The CDR3 contains 14 residues. Germline V lookup: CDR1 SGHAT, CDR2 FQNNGV. CDR3 coding DNA: TGTGCCAGCAGCTTTACAGGGCCGATCTACGAGCAGTACTTC. Translation: CASSFTGPIYEQYF.

This clonotype was found a few times. This could be a read error, since a much larger clone is one nucleotide away. The chain joins TRBV6-5 to TRBJ2-5, with D possibly matching TRBD1 (7 bases). The CDR3 covers 15 residues. Trimming took off 2 bases at V and 4 bases at J, with 14 bases between the two ends. Germline V gives CDR1 MNHEY, CDR2 SVGAGI. Here the CDR3 reads CASSYGGTALETQYF. For the CDR3, the DNA is TGTGCCAGCAGTTACGGGGGGACAGCACTAGAGACCCAGTACTTC.

The rearrangement joins TRBV15 to TRBJ1-2, with a possible D match to TRBD1 (5 bases). CDR3 length: 13 residues. Germline CDR1 LNHNV, CDR2 YYDKDF (reference sequence). The V gene lost 3 bases and the J gene lost 7 bases, with 12 bases spanning the gap. CDR3 DNA sequence: TGTGCCACCAGCAGCGTGGGGGAAGGTGGCTACACCTTC. It specifies CATSSVGEGGYTF.

J is TRBJ2-3 and V is TRBV2; TRBD1 matches at 8 bases. Germline V gene data show CDR1 as SNHLY and CDR2 as FYNNEI. Trimming took 5 bases from V and 4 from J; bases not matched to a gene: 2. This CDR3 region has 13 residues. In DNA, the CDR3 is TGTGCCAGCAGTTGGACAGGGCCAGATACGCAGTATTTT. It encodes CASSWTGPDTQYF.

The chain uses TRBV10-3 and TRBJ1-5; D is unresolved. Between the trimmed V and J ends, which lost 2 bases and 4 bases, there was a span of 9 bases. The CDR3 spans 14 residues. Germline V gives CDR1 ENHRY, CDR2 SYGVKD. DNA of the CDR3: TGTGCCATCAGTGAGAAGGTCCAAAATCAGCCCCAGCATTTT. Translation: CAISEKVQNQPQHF.

This chain links TRBV7-9 with TRBJ1-1, with D uncertain. The CDR3 is 13 amino acids. V lost 5 bases and J lost 1, with 8 bases in between. Germline CDR1 and CDR2: SEHNR and FQNEAQ (reference sequence). Here the CDR3 DNA reads TGTGCCAGCAGCCCCGAATGGAACACTGAAGCTTTCTTT. Residues: CASSPEWNTEAFF.

This clonotype was recorded many times. The chain couples TRBV24-1 to TRBJ1-2; maybe TRBD1 (6 bases). V was cut by 4 bases and J by 8 bases, with 13 bases left in between. Germline CDR1 and CDR2: KGHDR and SFDVKD. The CDR3 is 13 residues long. CDR3 bases: TGTGCCACCAGTGAGCAGGGGTTGCGGGGCTACACCTTC. This codes for CATSEQGLRGYTF.

This clonotype occurred many times. The chain joins TRBV28 to TRBJ1-2; D ambiguous. V lost 5 bases, J lost 7 bases, and 26 bases lay in between. Germline values: CDR1 MDHEN, CDR2 SYDVKM. There are 17 residues in the CDR3. CDR3 bases: TGTGCCAGCAGTCCGAATCCCAGTTTGGGAGTCTGGTCTGGCTACACCTTC. It encodes CASSPNPSLGVWSGYTF.

The rearrangement links TRBV2 to TRBJ1-2, with TRBD1 matching 7 bases. This CDR3 has 17 residues. V gave up 2 bases and J gave up 7 bases; unmatched junction bases: 16. CDR1 is SNHLY and CDR2 is FYNNEI in the germline V gene. The CDR3 loop reads CASSERGPGQNFSGYTF. The CDR3 DNA follows: TGTGCCAGCAGTGAACGTGGACCGGGACAGAATTTTTCTGGCTACACCTTC.

The chain is built from TRBV29-1 and TRBJ1-1, with TRBD1 matching 7 bases. Trimming cost V 4 bases and J 0 bases; bases outside gene matches: 8. Germline values: CDR1 SQVTM, CDR2 ANQGSEA. The CDR3 has 15 residues. The CDR3 region is CSVVKGAGVNTEAFF. CDR3 nucleotide sequence: TGCAGCGTTGTCAAGGGGGCAGGGGTGAACACTGAAGCTTTCTTT.

This clonotype was seen repeatedly, ten times or more. V usage is TRBV15 and J usage is TRBJ1-1; D is uncertain. The germline V gene has CDR1 LNHNV and CDR2 YYDKDF (reference sequence). The V gene lost 0 bases and the J gene lost 2 bases, with 13 bases spanning the gap. This CDR3 comprises 16 residues. The CDR3 DNA is TGTGCCACCAGCAGAGATTACCCGGGAACTAACACTGAAGCTTTCTTT. Amino acid sequence: CATSRDYPGTNTEAFF.

This clonotype was observed a handful of times. V and J are TRBV10-2 and TRBJ2-5; D might be TRBD1 (5 bases). Germline CDR1 and CDR2: WSHSY and SAAADI. V lost 4 bases to trimming and J lost 3 bases, with 18 bases between them. The CDR3 has 16 residues. CDR3 region: CASSGFRATTKETQYF. DNA of the CDR3: TGCGCCAGCAGTGGGTTCAGGGCGACAACTAAAGAGACCCAGTACTTC.

This clonotype was recorded many times. The J gene is TRBJ1-5, the V gene TRBV28; D gene ambiguous. This CDR3 has 13 residues. Germline assignment: CDR1 MDHEN and CDR2 SYDVKM. DNA of the CDR3: TGTTTATCCCAACCCGGGGGCAATCAGCCCCAGCATTTT. Translation: CLSQPGGNQPQHF.

There are many counts of this clonotype. The chain carries TRBV7-2 and TRBJ2-3; 8 positions match TRBD2. Germline CDR1 SGHTA, CDR2 FQGNSA. With 0 bases clipped from V and 1 base from J, the junction kept 3 bases outside the gene matches. The CDR3 is made up of 16 amino acids. CDR3 DNA: TGTGCCAGCAGCTTAGCGATTAGCGGGGGCACAGATACGCAGTATTTT. Its translation is CASSLAISGGTDTQYF.

The sample holds many counts of this clonotype. The chain combines TRBV28 with TRBJ2-5, with 8 positions matching TRBD1. The germline CDR1 and CDR2 sequences are MDHEN and SYDVKM. The V segment lost 3 bases and the J segment 4 bases; nucleotides outside the gene matches: 4. This CDR3 comprises 14 residues. CDR3 amino acids: CASSLVRGRETQYF. CDR3 bases: TGTGCCAGCAGTTTGGTCAGGGGGCGAGAGACCCAGTACTTC.

This clonotype showed up just a few times. Germline is not matched at one junction end, which may reflect a read error. J is TRBJ2-7 and V is TRBV20-1, with 14 bases aligning to TRBD2. Germline assignment: CDR1 DFQATT and CDR2 SNEGSKA (reference sequence). The CDR3 has 19 residues. CDR3 in amino acids: CSARDPGLAGVITVYKQYF. In nucleotides, the CDR3 is TGCAGTGCTAGAGATCCGGGACTAGCGGGAGTCATAACGGTCTACAAGCAGTACTTC.

At least ten counts were recorded for this clonotype. V gene TRBV7-9 combines with J gene TRBJ2-7; TRBD1 aligns across 8 bases. Germline trimming cut 5 bases from V and 3 bases from J; bases unmatched to any gene: 6. This CDR3 has 14 residues. Germline lookup yields CDR1 SEHNR and CDR2 FQNEAQ (reference sequence). CDR3 residues: CASSPQGAFYEQYF. The DNA of the CDR3 is TGTGCCAGCAGCCCCCAGGGGGCCTTCTACGAGCAGTACTTC.

This clonotype was observed at least ten times. The V call is TRBV7-2, the J call TRBJ1-1; no firm D call. Trimming left V 4 bases short and J 0 bases short, with 12 bases between. The CDR3 covers 15 residues. Germline CDR1 reads SGHTA; CDR2 reads FQGNSA. The CDR3 spells CASSWGPSLNTEAFF. CDR3 sequence (DNA): TGTGCCAGCAGCTGGGGTCCCAGCTTGAACACTGAAGCTTTCTTT.

The chain is built from TRBV7-9 and TRBJ2-1; 9 positions agree with TRBD2. J lost 1 base, V lost 7 bases, and 11 bases had no gene match. The length of the CDR3 is 17 residues. Per the germline V gene, CDR1 is SEHNR and CDR2 is FQNEAQ (reference sequence). The CDR3 is CASTGLAGLTSYNEQFF. Here the CDR3 DNA reads TGTGCCAGCACGGGGCTAGCGGGACTTACATCCTACAATGAGCAGTTCTTC.